The sequence of this T cell receptor beta chain was determined in a study of T cells in tumors after PD-1 blockade. The CDR3 has 16 amino acids. Profiled with immunoSEQ multiplex PCR; TCRdb holds only in-frame clones, not every one. The sample carries roughly 33,000 clones, around 78% recorded once. The rearrangement links TRBV12-2 to TRBJ2-1; the DNA was not compared with TRBD1, the D call given in the table. TRBV12-2 is marked as a pseudogene. Sequences were derived from PBMCs, sampled before anti-PD-1 treatment. This receptor was taken from a human donor with basal cell carcinoma. CDR3 amino acids: CASRLGAQDRDDEQFF. The CDR3 region has the DNA TGTGCAAGTCGCTTGGGAGCGCAGGACAGGGACGATGAGCAGTTCTTC.